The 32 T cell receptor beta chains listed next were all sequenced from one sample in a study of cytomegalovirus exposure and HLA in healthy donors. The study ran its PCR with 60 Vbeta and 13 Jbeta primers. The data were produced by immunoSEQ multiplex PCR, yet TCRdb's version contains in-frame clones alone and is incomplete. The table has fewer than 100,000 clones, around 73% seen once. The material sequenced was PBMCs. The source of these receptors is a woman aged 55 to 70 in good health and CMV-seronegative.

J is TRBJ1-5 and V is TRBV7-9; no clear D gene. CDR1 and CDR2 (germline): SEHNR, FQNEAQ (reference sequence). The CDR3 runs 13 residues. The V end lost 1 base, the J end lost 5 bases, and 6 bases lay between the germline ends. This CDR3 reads CASSLVDYQPQHF. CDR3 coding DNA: TGTGCCAGCAGCTTAGTAGACTATCAGCCCCAGCATTTT. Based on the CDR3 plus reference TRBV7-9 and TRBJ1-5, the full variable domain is DTGVSQNPRHKITKRGQNVTFRCDPISEHNRLYWYRQTLGQGPEFLTYFQNEAQLEKSRLLSDRFSAERPKGSFSTLEIQRTEQGDSAMYLCASSLVDYQPQHFGDGTRLSIL.

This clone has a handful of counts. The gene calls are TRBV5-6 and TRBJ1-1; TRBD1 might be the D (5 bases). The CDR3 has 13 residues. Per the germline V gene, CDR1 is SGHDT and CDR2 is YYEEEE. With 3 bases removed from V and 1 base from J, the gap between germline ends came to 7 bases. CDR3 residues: CASSWGRNTEAFF. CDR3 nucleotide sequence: TGTGCCAGCAGCTGGGGCAGGAACACTGAAGCTTTCTTT. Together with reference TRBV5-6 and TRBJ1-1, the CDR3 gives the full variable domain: DAGVTQSPTHLIKTRGQQVTLRCSPKSGHDTVSWYQQALGQGPQFIFQYYEEEERQRGNFPDRFSGHQFPNYSSELNVNALLLGDSALYLCASSWGRNTEAFFGQGTRLTVV.

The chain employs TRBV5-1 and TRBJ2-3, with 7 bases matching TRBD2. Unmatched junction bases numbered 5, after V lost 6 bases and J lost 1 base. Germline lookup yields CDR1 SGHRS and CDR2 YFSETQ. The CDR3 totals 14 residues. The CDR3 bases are TGCGCCAGCACGATCGCGGGGGGCACAGATACGCAGTATTTT. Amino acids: CASTIAGGTDTQYF.

Here the CDR3 reads CASSLWTGVDTEAFF. Here the CDR3 DNA reads TGTGCCAGCTCACTTTGGACAGGGGTGGACACTGAAGCTTTCTTT. The chain has TRBV18 and TRBJ1-1, with 9 bases aligning to TRBD1. V lost 4 bases to trimming and J lost 3 bases; unmatched junction nucleotides: 6. Germline V gene data show CDR1 as KGHSH and CDR2 as LQKENI. This CDR3 has 15 amino acids.

CDR3 in amino acids: CASSLDSNQPQHF. DNA of the CDR3: TGTGCCAGCAGCTTAGACAGTAATCAGCCCCAGCATTTT. The rearrangement joins TRBV7-2 to TRBJ1-5; D is undetermined. Germline V gene lookup returns CDR1 SGHTA and CDR2 FQGNSA. The CDR3 runs to 13 residues. Trimming took off 1 base at V and 4 bases at J, with 5 bases between the two ends.

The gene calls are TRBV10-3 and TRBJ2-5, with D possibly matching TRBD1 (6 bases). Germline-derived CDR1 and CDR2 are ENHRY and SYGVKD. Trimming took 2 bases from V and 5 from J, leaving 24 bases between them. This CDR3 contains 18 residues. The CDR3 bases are TGTGCCATCAGTGAGCCCCCCGACAGGTATGGGGTCGGTGAGACCCAGTACTTC. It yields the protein CAISEPPDRYGVGETQYF.

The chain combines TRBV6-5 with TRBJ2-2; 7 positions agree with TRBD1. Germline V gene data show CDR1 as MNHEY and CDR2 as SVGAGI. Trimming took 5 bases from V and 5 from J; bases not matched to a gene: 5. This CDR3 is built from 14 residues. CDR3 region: CASSPETGTGELFF. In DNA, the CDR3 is TGTGCCAGCAGTCCAGAGACAGGGACCGGGGAGCTGTTTTTT.

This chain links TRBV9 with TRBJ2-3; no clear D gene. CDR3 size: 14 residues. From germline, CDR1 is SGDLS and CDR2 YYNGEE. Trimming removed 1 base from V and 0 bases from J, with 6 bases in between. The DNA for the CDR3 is TGTGCCAGCAGCGTACTAGGTAGCACAGATACGCAGTATTTT. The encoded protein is CASSVLGSTDTQYF.

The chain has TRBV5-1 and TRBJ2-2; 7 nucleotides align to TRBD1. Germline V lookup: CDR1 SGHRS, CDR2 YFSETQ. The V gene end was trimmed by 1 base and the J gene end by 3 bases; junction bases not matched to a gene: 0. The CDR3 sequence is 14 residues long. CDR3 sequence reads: CASSLTGDTGELFF. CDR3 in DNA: TGCGCCAGCAGCTTGACAGGGGACACCGGGGAGCTGTTTTTT.

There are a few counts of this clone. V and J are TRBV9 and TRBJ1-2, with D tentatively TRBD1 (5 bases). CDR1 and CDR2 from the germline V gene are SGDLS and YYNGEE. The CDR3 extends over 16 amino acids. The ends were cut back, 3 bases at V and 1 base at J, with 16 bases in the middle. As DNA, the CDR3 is TGTGCCAGCAGCGCCCGAGGACAACTGGGTAACTATGGCTACACCTTC. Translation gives CASSARGQLGNYGYTF. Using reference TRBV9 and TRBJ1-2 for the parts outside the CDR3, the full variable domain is DSGVTQTPKHLITATGQRVTLRCSPRSGDLSVYWYQQSLDQGLQFLIQYYNGEERAKGNILERFSAQQFPDLHSELNLSSLELGDSALYFCASSARGQLGNYGYTFGSGTRLTVV.

The CDR3 loop reads CASSWGTLVTGELFF. CDR3 nucleotide sequence: TGTGCCAGCAGTTGGGGGACTTTAGTCACCGGGGAGCTGTTTTTT. This rearrangement joins TRBV2 to TRBJ2-2, with a possible D match to TRBD2 (6 bases). V was cut by 5 bases and J by 4 bases, with 14 bases left in between. CDR3 length: 15 amino acids. Germline V lookup: CDR1 SNHLY, CDR2 FYNNEI. The full variable domain, with the rest looked up from reference TRBV2 and TRBJ2-2, is EPEVTQTPSHQVTQMGQEVILRCVPISNHLYFYWYRQILGQKVEFLVSFYNNEISEKSEIFDDQFSVERPDGSNFTLKIRSTKLEDSAMYFCASSWGTLVTGELFFGEGSRLTVL.

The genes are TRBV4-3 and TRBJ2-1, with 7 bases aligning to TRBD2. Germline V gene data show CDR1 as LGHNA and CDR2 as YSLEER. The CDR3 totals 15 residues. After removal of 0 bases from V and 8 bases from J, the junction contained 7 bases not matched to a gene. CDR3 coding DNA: TGCGCCAGCAGCCAAGATGTGCAGGGAGGGGATGAGCAGTTCTTC. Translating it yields CASSQDVQGGDEQFF.

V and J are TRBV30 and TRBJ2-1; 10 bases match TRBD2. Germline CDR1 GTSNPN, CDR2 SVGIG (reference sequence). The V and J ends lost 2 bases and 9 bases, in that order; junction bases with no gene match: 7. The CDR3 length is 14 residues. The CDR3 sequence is CAWSSSGRLSEQFF. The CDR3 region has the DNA TGTGCCTGGAGTTCTAGCGGGAGATTAAGTGAGCAGTTCTTC. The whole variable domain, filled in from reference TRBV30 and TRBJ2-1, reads SQTIHQWPATLVQPVGSPLSLECTVEGTSNPNLYWYRQAAGRGLQLLFYSVGIGQISSEVPQNLSASRPQDRQFILSSKKLLLSDSGFYLCAWSSSGRLSEQFFGPGTRLTVL.

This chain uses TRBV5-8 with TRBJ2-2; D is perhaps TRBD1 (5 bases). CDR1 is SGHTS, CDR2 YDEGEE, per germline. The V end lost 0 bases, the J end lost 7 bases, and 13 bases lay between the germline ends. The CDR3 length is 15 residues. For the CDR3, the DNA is TGTGCCAGCAGCTTGGCCAGGGCCCGCGTCGGGGAGCTGTTTTTT. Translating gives CASSLARARVGELFF.

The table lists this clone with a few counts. CDR3 protein: CASNRDREDYGYTF. DNA of the CDR3: TGTGCCAGCAATCGGGACAGGGAGGACTATGGCTACACCTTC. The rearrangement links TRBV2 to TRBJ1-2, with 9 bases identical to TRBD1. From germline, CDR1 is SNHLY and CDR2 FYNNEI. Losses at the gene ends were 7 bases for V and 3 bases for J; bases not matched to a gene: 6. This CDR3 contains 14 residues.

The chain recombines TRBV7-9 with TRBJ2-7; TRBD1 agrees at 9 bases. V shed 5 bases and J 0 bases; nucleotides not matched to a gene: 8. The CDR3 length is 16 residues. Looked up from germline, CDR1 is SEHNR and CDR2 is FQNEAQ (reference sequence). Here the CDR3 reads CASSLVGQGSSYEQYF. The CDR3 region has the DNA TGTGCCAGCAGCCTTGTTGGACAGGGGAGCTCCTACGAGCAGTACTTC.

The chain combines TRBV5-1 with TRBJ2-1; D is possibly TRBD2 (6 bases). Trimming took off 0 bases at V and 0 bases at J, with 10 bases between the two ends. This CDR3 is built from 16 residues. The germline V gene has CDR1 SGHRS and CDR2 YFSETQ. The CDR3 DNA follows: TGCGCCAGCAGCTTGGGGCAGACTAGCTCCTACAATGAGCAGTTCTTC. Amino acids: CASSLGQTSSYNEQFF. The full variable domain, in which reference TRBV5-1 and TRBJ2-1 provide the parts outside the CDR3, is KAGVTQTPRYLIKTRGQQVTLSCSPISGHRSVSWYQQTPGQGLQFLFEYFSETQRNKGNFPGRFSGRQFSNSRSEMNVSTLELGDSALYLCASSLGQTSSYNEQFFGPGTRLTVL.

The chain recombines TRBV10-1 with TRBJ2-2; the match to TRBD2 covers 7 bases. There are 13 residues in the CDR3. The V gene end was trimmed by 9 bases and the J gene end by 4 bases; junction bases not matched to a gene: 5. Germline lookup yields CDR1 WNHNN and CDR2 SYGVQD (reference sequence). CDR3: CASGGGSTGELFF. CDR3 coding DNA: TGCGCCAGTGGAGGCGGGAGCACCGGGGAGCTGTTTTTT.

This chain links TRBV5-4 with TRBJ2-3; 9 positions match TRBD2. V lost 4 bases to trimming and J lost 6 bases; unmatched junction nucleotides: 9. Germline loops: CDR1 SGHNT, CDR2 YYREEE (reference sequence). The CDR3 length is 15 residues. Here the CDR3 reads CASSLGGGGGDTQYF. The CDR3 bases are TGTGCCAGCAGCCTTGGCGGGGGGGGTGGGGATACGCAGTATTTT.

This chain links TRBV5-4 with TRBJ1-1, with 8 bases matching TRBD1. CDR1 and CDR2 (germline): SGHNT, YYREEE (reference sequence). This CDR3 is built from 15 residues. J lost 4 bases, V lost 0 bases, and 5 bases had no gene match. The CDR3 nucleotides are TGTGCCAGCAGCTTGGACCGACAGGGGATCACTGAAGCTTTCTTT. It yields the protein CASSLDRQGITEAFF. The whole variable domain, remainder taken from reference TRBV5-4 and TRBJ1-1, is ETGVTQSPTHLIKTRGQQVTLRCSSQSGHNTVSWYQQALGQGPQFIFQYYREEENGRGNFPPRFSGLQFPNYSSELNVNALELDDSALYLCASSLDRQGITEAFFGQGTRLTVV.

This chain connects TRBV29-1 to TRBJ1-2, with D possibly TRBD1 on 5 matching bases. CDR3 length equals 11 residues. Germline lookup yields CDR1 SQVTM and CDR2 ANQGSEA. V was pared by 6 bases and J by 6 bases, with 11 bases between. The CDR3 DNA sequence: TGCAGCGTCGCGGGGGGGGATGGCTACACCTTC. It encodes CSVAGGDGYTF.

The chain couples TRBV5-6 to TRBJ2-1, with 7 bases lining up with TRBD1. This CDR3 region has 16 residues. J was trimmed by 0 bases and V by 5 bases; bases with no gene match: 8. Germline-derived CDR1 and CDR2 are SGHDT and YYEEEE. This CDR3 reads CASRLPGQSSYNEQFF. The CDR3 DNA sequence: TGTGCCAGCAGATTACCGGGACAGAGCTCCTACAATGAGCAGTTCTTC.

CDR3 region: CASSSTVNTEAFF. CDR3 nucleotides: TGTGCCAGCAGTTCCACAGTGAACACTGAAGCTTTCTTT. The gene calls are TRBV6-6 and TRBJ1-1; D ambiguous. The CDR3 sequence is 13 residues long. Germline V gene lookup returns CDR1 MNHNY and CDR2 SVGAGI (reference sequence). Trimming cost V 4 bases and J 0 bases, with 6 bases left between them.

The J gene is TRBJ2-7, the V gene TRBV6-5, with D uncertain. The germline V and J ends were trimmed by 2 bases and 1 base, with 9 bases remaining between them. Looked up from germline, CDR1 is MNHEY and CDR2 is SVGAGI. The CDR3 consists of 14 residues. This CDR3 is CASSYRRQSYEQYF. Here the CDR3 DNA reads TGTGCCAGCAGTTACCGAAGACAATCCTACGAGCAGTACTTC.

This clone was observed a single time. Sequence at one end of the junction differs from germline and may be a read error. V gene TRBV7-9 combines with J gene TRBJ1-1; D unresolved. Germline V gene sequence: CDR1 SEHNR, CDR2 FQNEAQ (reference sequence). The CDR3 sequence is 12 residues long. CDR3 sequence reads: CSSSPLATEAFF. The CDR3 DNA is TGTTCCAGCAGCCCCCTAGCAACTGAAGCTTTCTTT.

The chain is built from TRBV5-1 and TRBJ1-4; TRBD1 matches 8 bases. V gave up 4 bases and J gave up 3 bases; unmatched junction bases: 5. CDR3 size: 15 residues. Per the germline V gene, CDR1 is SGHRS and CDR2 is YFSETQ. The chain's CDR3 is CASSIDRGANEKLFF. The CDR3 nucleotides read TGCGCCAGCAGCATAGACAGGGGTGCTAATGAAAAACTGTTTTTT. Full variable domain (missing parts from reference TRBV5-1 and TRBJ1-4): KAGVTQTPRYLIKTRGQQVTLSCSPISGHRSVSWYQQTPGQGLQFLFEYFSETQRNKGNFPGRFSGRQFSNSRSEMNVSTLELGDSALYLCASSIDRGANEKLFFGSGTQLSVL.

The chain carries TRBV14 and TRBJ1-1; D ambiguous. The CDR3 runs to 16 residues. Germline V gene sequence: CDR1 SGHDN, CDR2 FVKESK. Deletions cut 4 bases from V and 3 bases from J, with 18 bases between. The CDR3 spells CASSLRQGGFDTEAFF. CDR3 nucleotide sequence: TGTGCCAGCAGCCTCCGGCAAGGAGGGTTTGACACTGAAGCTTTCTTT.

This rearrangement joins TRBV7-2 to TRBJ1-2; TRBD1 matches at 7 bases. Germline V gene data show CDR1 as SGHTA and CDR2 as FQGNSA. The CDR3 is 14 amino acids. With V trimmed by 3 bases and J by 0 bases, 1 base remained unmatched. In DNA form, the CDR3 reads TGTGCCAGCAGCTTTGGGACAGCTAACTATGGCTACACCTTC. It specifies CASSFGTANYGYTF.

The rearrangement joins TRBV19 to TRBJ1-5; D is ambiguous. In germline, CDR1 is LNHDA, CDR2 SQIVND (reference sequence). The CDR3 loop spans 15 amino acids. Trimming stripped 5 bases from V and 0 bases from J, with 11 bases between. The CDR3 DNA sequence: TGTGCCAGTAGTCCCCGGGAGTATAGCAATCAGCCCCAGCATTTT. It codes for CASSPREYSNQPQHF.

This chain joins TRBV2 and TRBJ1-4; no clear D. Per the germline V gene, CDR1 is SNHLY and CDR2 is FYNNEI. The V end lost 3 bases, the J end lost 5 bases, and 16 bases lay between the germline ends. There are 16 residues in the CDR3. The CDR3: CASSEGGSFGNEKLFF. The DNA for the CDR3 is TGTGCCAGCAGTGAGGGAGGCAGCTTCGGCAATGAAAAACTGTTTTTT.

The CDR3 loop is CASSTDRFSNQPQHF. CDR3 DNA: TGTGCCAGCAGCACAGACAGATTTAGCAATCAGCCCCAGCATTTT. The chain is built from TRBV7-8 and TRBJ1-5, with a tentative D call TRBD1 (5 bases). CDR3 length equals 15 residues. CDR1 is SGHVS, CDR2 FQNEAQ, per germline. V lost 5 bases, J lost 0 bases, and 11 bases lay in between.

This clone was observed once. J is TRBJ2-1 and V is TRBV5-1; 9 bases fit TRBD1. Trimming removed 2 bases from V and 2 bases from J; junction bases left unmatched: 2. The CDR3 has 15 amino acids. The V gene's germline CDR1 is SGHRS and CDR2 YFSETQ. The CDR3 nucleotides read TGCGCCAGCAGCTTCGGGACAGGGACCTACAATGAGCAGTTCTTC. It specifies CASSFGTGTYNEQFF.